Below are 13 T cell receptor beta chains sequenced from a single sample in a study of blood T cell repertoires in COVID-19 (TCRdb year 2020). Libraries were made using the immunoSEQ multiplex PCR assay. The source is immuneACCESS, and TCRdb retained only in-frame sequences with V and J called. Part of the clones is not carried over; for the studies checked, unresolved V genes explain less than half of this, and the remainder is unexplained. Recorded for this sample are about 110,000 clones; over 65% of them occurred a single time. The ten biggest clones cover around 4% of the sample. The sequenced sample was peripheral blood. The receptors derive from a woman aged 80 or older with acute or convalescent COVID-19.

The chain has TRBV18 and TRBJ1-6; maybe TRBD1 (6 bases). V lost 3 bases to trimming and J lost 8 bases, with 14 bases between them. The CDR3 has 15 residues. In germline, CDR1 is KGHSH, CDR2 LQKENI. CDR3 bases: TGTGCCAGCTCACCTGCCGGGGGGCGATATTCACCCCTCCACTTT. This codes for CASSPAGGRYSPLHF. Complete variable domain (other parts from reference TRBV18 and TRBJ1-6): NAGVMQNPRHLVRRRGQEARLRCSPMKGHSHVYWYRQLPEEGLKFMVYLQKENIIDESGMPKERFSAEFPKEGPSILRIQQVVRGDSAAYFCASSPAGGRYSPLHFGNGTRLTVT.

This clone was seen more than once but under ten times. The V and J genes are TRBV20-1 and TRBJ2-5, with 7 nucleotides matching TRBD1. The CDR3 runs 14 residues. The germline V gene has CDR1 DFQATT and CDR2 SNEGSKA (reference sequence). V lost 3 bases to trimming and J lost 4 bases; unmatched junction nucleotides: 8. The CDR3 spells CSASTGVGRETQYF. As DNA, the CDR3 is TGCAGTGCTAGTACAGGGGTAGGTCGAGAGACCCAGTACTTC.

This clone was observed once. The V gene is TRBV10-3, the J gene TRBJ2-1; 11 nucleotides agree with TRBD2. The CDR3 runs to 15 residues. Per the germline V gene, CDR1 is ENHRY and CDR2 is SYGVKD. With 4 bases clipped from V and 6 bases from J, the junction kept 5 bases outside the gene matches. CDR3 in amino acids: CAISVSGGALNEQFF. CDR3 DNA: TGTGCCATCAGTGTTAGCGGGGGGGCCCTCAATGAGCAGTTCTTC.

This clone was detected a few times. The J gene is TRBJ1-2, the V gene TRBV19; 10 bases are a match to TRBD1. The junction had 5 bases not matched to a gene; V was cut back by 3 bases and J by 7 bases. This CDR3 is built from 14 residues. Germline CDR1 and CDR2: LNHDA and SQIVND (reference sequence). As DNA, the CDR3 is TGTGCCAGTAGTATCACCGGGACAGGGGCTGGCTACACCTTC. Its protein product is CASSITGTGAGYTF. The whole variable domain, filled in from reference TRBV19 and TRBJ1-2, reads DGGITQSPKYLFRKEGQNVTLSCEQNLNHDAMYWYRQDPGQGLRLIYYSQIVNDFQKGDIAEGYSVSREKKESFPLTVTSAQKNPTAFYLCASSITGTGAGYTFGSGTRLTVV.

In this sample, this clone turned up a few times. The rearrangement links TRBV19 to TRBJ1-4; tentatively, D is TRBD1 (5 bases). Trimming removed 5 bases at V and 8 bases at J, with 12 bases between. The CDR3 has 13 amino acids. CDR1 and CDR2 (germline): LNHDA, SQIVND (reference sequence). CDR3 loop: CASSLGRGEKLFF. In DNA form, the CDR3 reads TGTGCCAGTAGTCTTGGAAGGGGAGAAAAACTGTTTTTT.

The chain joins TRBV4-1 to TRBJ2-7; weak D call: TRBD2 (6 bases). The CDR3 length is 15 residues. CDR1 MGHRA and CDR2 YSYEKL come from the germline V gene. Deletions cut 0 bases from V and 1 base from J, with 10 bases between. The CDR3 here is CASSQDMAGSYEQYF. The CDR3 DNA reads TGCGCCAGCAGCCAAGATATGGCGGGATCCTACGAGCAGTACTTC.

The CDR3 region has the DNA TGTGCCAGCAGTGATTCAACAGGGGGCGACACTGAAGCTTTCTTT. Protein product: CASSDSTGGDTEAFF. The genes are TRBV25-1 and TRBJ1-1, with TRBD1 matching 9 bases. CDR1 and CDR2 from the germline V gene are MGHDK and SYGVNS. The ends lost 3 bases at V and 3 bases at J; junction bases unmatched: 5. The CDR3 has 15 residues. Full variable domain (remainder filled in from reference TRBV25-1 and TRBJ1-1): EADIYQTPRYLVIGTGKKITLECSQTMGHDKMYWYQQDPGMELHLIHYSYGVNSTEKGDLSSESTVSRIRTEHFPLTLESARPSHTSQYLCASSDSTGGDTEAFFGQGTRLTVV.

This sequence joins TRBV4-1 and TRBJ1-4, with 7 bases lining up with TRBD1. The trim removed 4 bases at V and 14 bases at J, leaving 13 bases unmatched. This CDR3 region has 14 residues. The germline V gene has CDR1 MGHRA and CDR2 YSYEKL. The CDR3 is CASSPRDSLLGLFF. DNA for the CDR3: TGCGCCAGCAGCCCTCGGGACAGCCTTTTGGGCCTGTTTTTT.

This clone was observed once. The V gene is TRBV28, the J gene TRBJ2-7; TRBD1 matches 8 bases. The V and J ends lost 6 bases and 7 bases, in that order; junction bases with no gene match: 11. Germline CDR1 reads MDHEN; CDR2 reads SYDVKM. This CDR3 comprises 14 residues. This chain's CDR3 is CASRVPGQAREQYF. The CDR3 nucleotides read TGTGCCAGCAGGGTACCGGGACAGGCGAGAGAGCAGTACTTC.

This sequence joins TRBV4-2 and TRBJ2-2, with D possibly matching TRBD2 (6 bases). V dropped 3 bases and J dropped 10 bases, with 15 bases sitting between them. The CDR3 sequence is 14 residues long. CDR1 and CDR2 from the germline V gene are LGHNA and YNFKEQ. This chain's CDR3 is CASSQRPGDLELFF. The CDR3 coding sequence is TGTGCCAGCAGCCAGAGGCCGGGAGATTTGGAGCTGTTTTTT.

The J gene is TRBJ1-5, the V gene TRBV30; D gene uncertain. The length of the CDR3 is 14 residues. Deletions cut 0 bases from V and 2 bases from J, with 8 bases between. Germline V CDR1 and CDR2: GTSNPN, SVGIG (reference sequence). The CDR3 DNA sequence: TGTGCCTGGAGTGTACAGCTTGGCAATCAGCCCCAGCATTTT. Translation: CAWSVQLGNQPQHF.

The chain uses TRBV10-3 and TRBJ2-1; 11 bases line up with TRBD2. With 3 bases clipped from V and 9 bases from J, the junction kept 10 bases outside the gene matches. The germline CDR1 and CDR2 sequences are ENHRY and SYGVKD. This CDR3 comprises 16 residues. In DNA form, the CDR3 reads TGTGCCATCAGTGAAACTAGCGGGGGCCCGCGGGGTGAGCAGTTCTTC. Its translation: CAISETSGGPRGEQFF.

The CDR3 nucleotides are TGCGCCAGCAGCAGGACAGGGGGCACAGATACGCAGTATTTT. Its protein is CASSRTGGTDTQYF. The chain carries TRBV4-1 and TRBJ2-3; 9 bases are a match to TRBD1. Germline-derived CDR1 and CDR2 are MGHRA and YSYEKL. The CDR3 is 14 residues long. V gave up 5 bases and J gave up 1 base; unmatched junction bases: 1.